Shown below are 10 T cell receptor beta chains from a single sample sequenced in a study of metastatic and nonmetastatic thyroid tumors. TCRdb re-called clones from the PCR reads using MiXCR. The table lists 8,000 to 9,000 clones, roughly 25% of them singletons. All patients were untreated before thyroid surgery. Sequencing was done on a sample of tumor tissue. These receptors were obtained from a female donor with papillary thyroid cancer or a benign thyroid nodule (not recorded which). Some clones in this sample may be carry-over from other donors' samples.

V usage is TRBV13 and J usage is TRBJ1-5, with D maybe TRBD1 (5 bases). From germline, CDR1 is PRHDT and CDR2 FYEKMQ (reference sequence). The V gene lost 3 bases and the J gene lost 7 bases, with 10 bases spanning the gap. The CDR3 is made up of 13 amino acids. The CDR3 DNA reads TGTGCCAGCAGCTTGGGCAGGGCCCAGCCCCAGCATTTT. Translated, it gives CASSLGRAQPQHF.

In this sample, this clone turned up many times. A read error may explain this, as a much larger clone is one base away. The V call is TRBV7-9, the J call TRBJ2-5, with TRBD2 identical over 9 bases. The CDR3 is made up of 15 amino acids. Germline V lookup: CDR1 SEHNR, CDR2 FQNEAQ (reference sequence). CDR3 residues: CASSSLGGGGETQCF. In DNA form, the CDR3 reads TGTGCCAGCAGCTCTCTCGGTGGCGGGGGGGAGACCCAGTGCTTC.

By its share, this clone is medium-sized. The chain employs TRBV6-5 and TRBJ1-1, with a tentative D call TRBD1 (5 bases). The CDR3 length is 16 residues. Germline loops: CDR1 MNHEY, CDR2 SVGAGI. V was pared by 0 bases and J by 6 bases, with 17 bases between. The DNA for the CDR3 is TGTGCCAGCAGTTACTCGACAGAGGGGTATACGGCTGAAGCTTTCTTT. Protein sequence: CASSYSTEGYTAEAFF.

This clone is medium-sized. The chain recombines TRBV27 with TRBJ2-2; no clear D. CDR3 length equals 14 residues. Germline CDR1 MNHEY, CDR2 SMNVEV (reference sequence). V was cut by 3 bases and J by 2 bases, with 7 bases left in between. The CDR3: CASSLTLNTGELFF. Written as DNA, the CDR3 is TGTGCCAGCAGTTTGACACTTAACACCGGGGAGCTGTTTTTT.

The J gene is TRBJ2-3, the V gene TRBV20-1; 10 nucleotides align to TRBD2. Trimming took 2 bases from V and 0 from J; bases not matched to a gene: 14. The CDR3 spans 19 residues. Germline CDR1 and CDR2: DFQATT and SNEGSKA (reference sequence). The CDR3 protein is CSARLAGERGPASTDTQYF. In nucleotides, the CDR3 is TGCAGTGCTAGACTAGCGGGGGAGAGGGGGCCGGCCAGCACAGATACGCAGTATTTT.

Within the sample, this clone is medium-sized (0.01 to 0.1%). The gene calls are TRBV6-1 and TRBJ1-6; D unresolved. The CDR3 extends over 12 amino acids. Trimming took off 2 bases at V and 8 bases at J, with 4 bases between the two ends. Germline CDR1 is MNHNS and CDR2 is SASEGT. CDR3 loop: CASSEFYSPLHF. As DNA, the CDR3 is TGTGCCAGCAGTGAATTTTATTCACCCCTCCACTTT.

This clone rates as medium-sized. The chain combines TRBV19 with TRBJ1-2, with D hard to call. Germline values: CDR1 LNHDA, CDR2 SQIVND (reference sequence). The CDR3 covers 13 residues. Trimming shortened V by 6 bases and J by 4 bases, and 12 bases separated the two germline ends. The CDR3 here is CASSPGTLYGYTF. CDR3 nucleotides: TGTGCCAGTAGCCCAGGAACCCTCTATGGCTACACCTTC.

Many counts were recorded for this clone. The genes are TRBV12-3 or TRBV12-4 and TRBJ1-1; D is perhaps TRBD1 (6 bases). The CDR3 extends over 13 amino acids. V was trimmed by 5 bases and J by 5 bases, leaving 12 bases between them. CDR3 coding DNA: TGTGCCAGCAGTGCACGAAGGGGGACTGAAGCTTTCTTT. Its protein is CASSARRGTEAFF.

The chain recombines TRBV13 with TRBJ2-3; 7 bases fit TRBD1. There are 16 residues in the CDR3. Germline CDR1 PRHDT, CDR2 FYEKMQ (reference sequence). Trimming took 5 bases from V and 4 from J; bases not matched to a gene: 12. In DNA form, the CDR3 reads TGTGCCAGCAGCCCCTCCGGTAGGGGGCGGTCAGATACGCAGTATTTT. It specifies CASSPSGRGRSDTQYF.

This clone was seen more than once but under ten times. V usage is TRBV6-9 and J usage is TRBJ2-7; D is tentatively TRBD1 or TRBD2 (5 bases each). The CDR3 is made up of 12 amino acids. V lost 5 bases and J lost 3, with 8 bases in between. CDR1 is MNHGY and CDR2 is SVAAGI in the germline V gene. The CDR3 here is CASSGGDYEQYF. CDR3 DNA sequence: TGTGCCAGCAGTGGGGGAGACTACGAGCAGTACTTC.